The present entry profiles one T cell receptor (beta chain) with its context. CDR3 length: 18 residues. V dropped 7 bases and J dropped 2; count of bases not matched to a gene: 12. The V gene's germline CDR1 is LNHDA and CDR2 SQIVND (reference sequence). The data derive from a study of blood T cell repertoires in COVID-19. At the level of the study: The origin of the acute and convalescent COVID-19 samples was the United States, Italy and Spain. PBMCs, B-cell-depleted T cells, or T cells provided the cDNA or gDNA that made up the material.

How the authors handled the data: Scientists estimated how many nucleated cells there were by amplifying reference gene primers. This table comes from immunoSEQ multiplex PCR, and its TCRdb copy is limited to in-frame clones, with some not included. The DNA gave D and trimming, while V, J and clone size come from that table. The sample carries more than 110,000 clones, 70% to 85% recorded once. This chain joins TRBV19 and TRBJ2-3; TRBD2 aligns across 13 bases. Sequencing was performed on peripheral blood. This sequence originates from a human donor in a cohort sampled during active COVID-19. The CDR3 sequence: CASTGLAGAVDFTDTQYF. CDR3 DNA: TGTGCCAGTACCGGACTAGCGGGGGCCGTCGACTTCACAGATACGCAGTATTTT.